The clone carrying this T cell receptor (beta chain) has a count of ten or more. The data derive from a study of T cells in Graves' hyperthyroidism and ophthalmopathy. This CDR3 comprises 15 residues. Unmatched junction bases numbered 5, after V lost 1 base and J lost 2 bases. The germline V gene encodes CDR1 SGHDN and CDR2 FVKESK. Patients aged 18 to 65 had newly diagnosed hyperthyroidism of under 2 months' duration. TCR beta CDR3 sequences were amplified from RNA transcripts. RT-PCR in the first round (using the HTBI primer set) targeted the TCR CDR3. TCRdb reanalysed the multiplex PCR reads using MiXCR and keeps one entry per CDR3 protein. The table lists around 350,000 distinct CDR3 sequences, about a fifth of them singletons.

The V call is TRBV14, the J call TRBJ2-7, with 7 bases identical to TRBD2. Source material: blood. The receptor was derived from a woman aged 18-29 years with Graves' hyperthyroidism. CDR3 DNA sequence: TGTGCCAGCAGCCAAGGGGCAGGGAGGGCCTACGAGCAGTACTTC. Amino acid sequence: CASSQGAGRAYEQYF. Together with reference TRBV14 and TRBJ2-7, the CDR3 gives the full variable domain: EAGVTQFPSHSVIEKGQTVTLRCDPISGHDNLYWYRRVMGKEIKFLLHFVKESKQDESGMPNNRFLAERTGGTYSTLKVQPAELEDSGVYFCASSQGAGRAYEQYFGPGTRLTVT.